A single sample gave rise to the 30 T cell receptor beta chains below, sequenced in a study of early T cells in non-severe SARS-CoV-2 infection (dated by TCRdb to the early 2020s). Libraries were built with 5' RACE. Sequenced on a NextSeq 500. Using fastp trimming at Q25 and MiXCR clonotype assembly, TCRdb reanalyzed the public sequencing data and kept in-frame beta chains. For every CDR3 protein sequence, its rows merge into one entry that carries the most common genes and DNA. Here the sample has approximately 81,000 distinct CDR3 sequences; roughly 13% occur a single time. The ten largest clones represent about 6.4% of the sample. Sequencing input: whole blood. These receptor sequences come from an adult who was a healthcare worker with PCR-confirmed SARS-CoV-2 infection or an uninfected control (not recorded which).

This chain uses TRBV3-1 with TRBJ2-3, with unresolved D. Germline CDR1 is LGHDT and CDR2 is YNNKEL (reference sequence). The CDR3 sequence is 18 residues long. V lost 1 base and J 1 base, leaving 18 bases between the germline ends. The CDR3 nucleotides are TGTGCCAGCAGCCAAGGTCTCTCCGTGGCAGGACGCACAGATACGCAGTATTTT. The encoded protein is CASSQGLSVAGRTDTQYF.

The rearrangement joins TRBV18 to TRBJ1-2; D is undetermined. This CDR3 region has 13 residues. The V end was cut by 2 bases, the J end by 4 bases, with 8 bases between. Germline CDR1 reads KGHSH; CDR2 reads LQKENI. Here the CDR3 reads CASSPEQSYGYTF. The CDR3 DNA follows: TGTGCCAGCTCACCAGAACAGAGCTATGGCTACACCTTC.

This clonotype was observed at least ten times. In nucleotides, the CDR3 is TGTGCCAGCAGTCCTGGGACAGATGAAAAACTGTTTTTT. Residues: CASSPGTDEKLFF. V gene TRBV12-3 or TRBV12-4 combines with J gene TRBJ1-4, with 7 bases that match TRBD1. The CDR3 runs 13 residues. The junction had 3 bases not matched to a gene; V was cut back by 5 bases and J by 6 bases.

This clonotype was detected many times. V and J are TRBV20-1 and TRBJ2-1; 9 positions agree with TRBD2. V was clipped by 4 bases and J by 4 bases; unmatched bases: 5. Looked up from germline, CDR1 is DFQATT and CDR2 is SNEGSKA (reference sequence). This CDR3 comprises 14 residues. For the CDR3, the DNA is TGCAGTGCTACAAGCGGGGGGAATTACAATGAGCAGTTCTTC. Its translation is CSATSGGNYNEQFF.

This clonotype was picked up a small number of times. The V gene is TRBV27, the J gene TRBJ2-7; D is perhaps TRBD1 (5 bases). The CDR3 has 15 amino acids. V lost 7 bases and J lost 0, with 16 bases in between. The germline CDR1 and CDR2 sequences are MNHEY and SMNVEV (reference sequence). In nucleotides, the CDR3 is TGTGCCAGCACCAATACAGGCTACAGCTCCTACGAGCAGTACTTC. Its translation is CASTNTGYSSYEQYF.

This clonotype has only one observation. The rearrangement uses TRBV6-4 and TRBJ1-2, with 9 bases fitting TRBD1. This CDR3 is built from 15 residues. V was pared by 5 bases and J by 2 bases, with 6 bases of the junction left unmatched. Looked up from germline, CDR1 is MRHNA and CDR2 is SNTAGT. The CDR3 sequence: CASSPGQGPNYGYTF. The CDR3, as DNA: TGTGCCAGCAGTCCGGGACAGGGACCCAACTATGGCTACACCTTC.

This clonotype was observed a handful of times. The chain joins TRBV28 to TRBJ2-7; 12 bases fit TRBD2. With V trimmed by 5 bases and J by 1 base, 3 bases remained unmatched. This CDR3 spans 15 amino acids. Germline V CDR1 and CDR2: MDHEN, SYDVKM. In DNA form, the CDR3 reads TGTGCCAGCAGTCCTGGACTAGCGGGGTCCTACGAGCAGTACTTC. It codes for CASSPGLAGSYEQYF.

The chain has TRBV18 and TRBJ2-2, with 12 bases matching TRBD2. Germline V gene data show CDR1 as KGHSH and CDR2 as LQKENI. This CDR3 region has 17 residues. V shed 1 base, J shed 5 bases, and the junction held 5 bases outside the gene matches. The CDR3 reads CASSPLTSGRRTGELFF. CDR3 DNA: TGTGCCAGCTCACCACTCACTAGCGGGAGGAGGACCGGGGAGCTGTTTTTT.

The rearrangement joins TRBV20-1 to TRBJ1-4, with D unclear. Trimming left V 5 bases short and J 2 bases short, with 15 bases between. The CDR3 has 15 residues. Germline lookup yields CDR1 DFQATT and CDR2 SNEGSKA (reference sequence). The CDR3 sequence is CSAARRAATNEKLFF. CDR3 nucleotides: TGCAGTGCTGCCCGCCGGGCGGCTACTAATGAAAAACTGTTTTTT.

This rearrangement joins TRBV10-3 to TRBJ2-1; 14 nucleotides agree with TRBD2. The CDR3 length is 16 residues. V was clipped by 10 bases and J by 6 bases; unmatched bases: 11. The germline CDR1 and CDR2 sequences are ENHRY and SYGVKD. The CDR3 nucleotides read TGTGCCACCTCCGGGACTAGCGGGGGCCTTCCCAATGAGCAGTTCTTC. It codes for CATSGTSGGLPNEQFF.

A few counts support this clonotype. The chain recombines TRBV24-1 with TRBJ2-1, with D possibly matching TRBD2 (6 bases). Germline loops: CDR1 KGHDR, CDR2 SFDVKD. Trimming removed 9 bases from V and 0 bases from J, with 8 bases in between. CDR3 length: 13 amino acids. Here the CDR3 reads CATSGSSYNEQFF. CDR3 DNA sequence: TGTGCCACCTCCGGGAGCTCCTACAATGAGCAGTTCTTC.

The V gene is TRBV7-9, the J gene TRBJ2-7; no clear D gene. Germline V CDR1 and CDR2: SEHNR, FQNEAQ (reference sequence). This CDR3 is 13 amino acids long. V gave up 10 bases and J gave up 5 bases, with 18 bases separating them. The CDR3 is CATRLILDHEQYF. For the CDR3, the DNA is TGTGCCACCAGACTTATTCTGGACCACGAGCAGTACTTC.

This clonotype was seen repeatedly, ten times or more. The chain employs TRBV7-6 and TRBJ2-2, with unresolved D. Per germline, CDR1 SGHVS and CDR2 FNYEAQ. This CDR3 has 15 residues. Trimming stripped 1 base from V and 1 base from J, with 7 bases between. In DNA form, the CDR3 reads TGTGCCAGCAGCTTAGTGGCCGGGAACACCGGGGAGCTGTTTTTT. This codes for CASSLVAGNTGELFF. The full variable domain, completed using reference TRBV7-6 and TRBJ2-2, is GAGVSQSPRYKVTKRGQDVALRCDPISGHVSLYWYRQALGQGPEFLTYFNYEAQQDKSGLPNDRFSAERPEGSISTLTIQRTEQRDSAMYRCASSLVAGNTGELFFGEGSRLTVL.

The V gene is TRBV7-3, the J gene TRBJ1-1; D unresolved. The germline V gene has CDR1 SGHTA and CDR2 FQGTGA. V lost 4 bases to trimming and J lost 2 bases, with 8 bases between them. CDR3 length: 13 residues. The CDR3 region has the DNA TGTGCCAGCAGCTCCGTAAAAAACACTGAAGCTTTCTTT. Amino acids: CASSSVKNTEAFF.

Points on this clonotype: A much larger clone differs by one base, so this may be a read error. The chain has TRBV5-1 and TRBJ2-2, with 8 nucleotides matching TRBD1. This CDR3 region has 15 residues. Looked up from germline, CDR1 is SGHRS and CDR2 is YFSETQ. V dropped 3 bases and J dropped 0; count of bases not matched to a gene: 1. DNA of the CDR3: TGCGCCAGCAGCTCGGGACAGGCGAACACCGGGGAGCTGTTTTTT. It encodes CASSSGQANTGELFF.

Many counts were recorded for this clonotype. The chain is built from TRBV7-9 and TRBJ1-2; TRBD1 matches 11 bases. Unmatched junction bases numbered 4, after V lost 6 bases and J lost 1 base. The CDR3 length is 15 residues. Looked up from germline, CDR1 is SEHNR and CDR2 is FQNEAQ (reference sequence). The CDR3 is CASSWTGGVNYGYTF. In DNA form, the CDR3 reads TGTGCCAGCAGTTGGACAGGGGGCGTTAACTATGGCTACACCTTC.

This clonotype was recorded many times. The chain joins TRBV10-2 to TRBJ2-5, with TRBD1 as a possible D gene (6 bases). The V gene lost 6 bases and the J gene lost 7 bases, with 18 bases spanning the gap. This CDR3 contains 14 residues. Germline loops: CDR1 WSHSY, CDR2 SAAADI. CDR3 in amino acids: CASRQGVERGTQYF. CDR3 coding DNA: TGCGCCAGCAGACAGGGCGTTGAGCGAGGGACCCAGTACTTC.

This clonotype was counted between two and nine times. The chain uses TRBV18 and TRBJ2-7; D gene ambiguous. Trimming pared 3 bases from V and 3 bases from J, leaving 3 bases between. CDR3 length: 11 amino acids. Germline CDR1 and CDR2: KGHSH and LQKENI. CDR3 residues: CASSPDYEQYF. CDR3 DNA sequence: TGTGCCAGCTCACCGGACTACGAGCAGTACTTC.

The table lists this clonotype with many counts. The chain recombines TRBV11-2 with TRBJ1-1; D is undetermined. Trimming pared 0 bases from V and 1 base from J, leaving 12 bases between. Germline V CDR1 and CDR2: SGHAT, FQNNGV. The CDR3 loop spans 16 amino acids. The CDR3 nucleotides read TGTGCCAGCAGCTTAGATTGGACGGATCAGAACACTGAAGCTTTCTTT. Amino acid sequence: CASSLDWTDQNTEAFF. Full variable domain (outside the CDR3, taken from reference TRBV11-2 and TRBJ1-1): EAGVAQSPRYKIIEKRQSVAFWCNPISGHATLYWYQQILGQGPKLLIQFQNNGVVDDSQLPKDRFSAERLKGVDSTLKIQPAKLEDSAVYLCASSLDWTDQNTEAFFGQGTRLTVV.

This clonotype occurred many times. The J gene is TRBJ2-3, the V gene TRBV12-3 or TRBV12-4; D remains unclear. V lost 3 bases and J 8 bases, leaving 6 bases between the germline ends. CDR3 length: 11 amino acids. CDR3 loop: CASSFARTQYF. CDR3 sequence (DNA): TGTGCCAGCAGTTTCGCTCGTACGCAGTATTTT.

This clonotype showed up just a few times. The chain is built from TRBV5-1 and TRBJ2-1; possible D gene TRBD2, 5 bases. The V end lost 0 bases, the J end lost 8 bases, and 15 bases lay between the germline ends. This CDR3 contains 15 residues. From germline, CDR1 is SGHRS and CDR2 YFSETQ. The CDR3 loop reads CASSLVPGGSYEQFF. CDR3 nucleotide sequence: TGCGCCAGCAGCTTGGTACCTGGTGGGAGCTATGAGCAGTTCTTC.

The V gene is TRBV9, the J gene TRBJ1-3, with TRBD1 as a possible D gene (6 bases). V was shortened by 2 bases and J by 0 bases, with 9 bases between the two germline ends. Germline loops: CDR1 SGDLS, CDR2 YYNGEE. CDR3 size: 15 residues. Here the CDR3 DNA reads TGTGCCAGCAGCGTGAGGGGGTTCTCTGGAAACACCATATATTTT. This codes for CASSVRGFSGNTIYF.

Ten or more counts support this clonotype. V usage is TRBV5-1 and J usage is TRBJ1-1, with D hard to call. Germline CDR1 SGHRS, CDR2 YFSETQ. The V end lost 0 bases, the J end lost 1 base, and 13 bases lay between the germline ends. CDR3 length: 16 amino acids. The CDR3 bases are TGCGCCAGCAGCTTGGGGTCCAGTATTCGGAACACTGAAGCTTTCTTT. Its translation: CASSLGSSIRNTEAFF.

The chain is built from TRBV30 and TRBJ1-6, with D unresolved. V lost 1 base to trimming and J lost 6 bases, with 7 bases between them. CDR1 is GTSNPN, CDR2 SVGIG, per germline (reference sequence). The CDR3 is made up of 13 amino acids. The CDR3 nucleotides read TGTGCCTGGAGTGAGAGCGGTAATTCACCCCTCCACTTT. Translated, it gives CAWSESGNSPLHF.

The chain carries TRBV28 and TRBJ1-1; D uncertain. The CDR3 extends over 11 amino acids. Germline V gives CDR1 MDHEN, CDR2 SYDVKM. V lost 8 bases and J 11 bases, leaving 15 bases between the germline ends. CDR3 loop: CASGPAAMAFF. The DNA of the CDR3 is TGTGCCAGCGGACCCGCGGCGATGGCTTTCTTT.

This clonotype has at least ten counts. This chain joins TRBV6-1 and TRBJ2-5; the match to TRBD1 covers 9 bases. Germline V lookup: CDR1 MNHNS, CDR2 SASEGT. J gave up 2 bases and V 3 bases, and 7 bases lay outside the gene matches. The CDR3 runs 16 residues. The CDR3 sequence is CASSELQGAGQETQYF. The CDR3 DNA follows: TGTGCCAGCAGTGAGTTACAGGGGGCCGGTCAAGAGACCCAGTACTTC.

This clonotype was recorded at least ten times. The V call is TRBV9, the J call TRBJ2-4; 8 positions match TRBD1. CDR3 length: 15 residues. V lost 0 bases and J lost 5; bases outside the gene matches: 4. CDR1 and CDR2 from the germline V gene are SGDLS and YYNGEE. The CDR3 reads CASSVEGQGQNIQYF. In DNA form, the CDR3 reads TGTGCCAGCAGCGTAGAAGGACAGGGACAAAACATTCAGTACTTC.

The J gene is TRBJ1-1, the V gene TRBV29-1; no firm D call. The V gene's germline CDR1 is SQVTM and CDR2 ANQGSEA. V gave up 0 bases and J gave up 11 bases, with 16 bases separating them. This CDR3 has 13 amino acids. CDR3 in DNA: TGCAGCGTTGAAGACCCTACTTTCCTGGCGGCTTTCTTT. This codes for CSVEDPTFLAAFF.

The gene calls are TRBV5-1 and TRBJ2-1; TRBD2 matches 8 bases. CDR3 length: 14 residues. V trimming: 4 bases; J trimming: 7 bases; junction bases outside the gene matches: 7. Germline loops: CDR1 SGHRS, CDR2 YFSETQ. CDR3 sequence: CASSTGLGGNEQFF. CDR3 bases: TGCGCCAGCAGCACGGGACTAGGGGGGAATGAGCAGTTCTTC.

This clonotype was recorded many times. The chain links TRBV2 to TRBJ1-1; TRBD1 matches at 7 bases. The CDR3 is 13 residues long. Per the germline V gene, CDR1 is SNHLY and CDR2 is FYNNEI. V lost 7 bases and J lost 3; bases outside the gene matches: 5. This CDR3 is CASMTGMYTEAFF. In DNA form, the CDR3 reads TGTGCCAGCATGACAGGGATGTACACTGAAGCTTTCTTT.